The rows below give T cell receptor beta chains drawn from one sample of a study of shared clonotypes between healthy human individuals. Sequencing was performed with immunoSEQ multiplex PCR; in TCRdb, only in-frame clones are kept and a portion is missing. This table has a few million clones, 93% appearing once. Material: naive CD8+ T cells from PBMCs. Source of these receptors: a man between 18 and 29 years old in good health. Some clones in this sample may be carry-over from other donors' samples. Each CDR3 is given with its conserved first and last residue. The order of the fields is J gene, D gene, V gene, clone size, CDR3 protein, CDR3 DNA. A D gene is named only where the DNA matches it firmly. Only some rows state a clone size, as once, few, many or a class for expanded clones.

J: TRBJ2-1; D: TRBD2; V: TRBV28; size: -; CDR3: CASSLVLAGPTYNEQFF; DNA: TGTGCCAGCAGTTTAGTGCTAGCGGGGCCGACCTACAATGAGCAGTTCTTC
J: TRBJ1-2; D: TRBD1; V: TRBV28; size: once; CDR3: CASSQRDRGPYGYTF; DNA: TGTGCCAGCAGCCAACGGGACAGGGGACCATATGGCTACACCTTC
J: TRBJ2-3; D: TRBD2; V: TRBV25-1; size: -; CDR3: CASSPKLAGNADTQYF; DNA: TGTGCCAGCAGTCCTAAACTAGCGGGAAATGCAGATACGCAGTATTTT
J: TRBJ2-7; D: -; V: TRBV2; size: -; CDR3: CASNFKPGEYEQYF; DNA: TGTGCCAGCAACTTCAAGCCGGGGGAATACGAGCAGTACTTC
J: TRBJ1-4; D: -; V: TRBV7-9; size: -; CDR3: CASSNEQGANEKLFF; DNA: TGTGCCAGCAGCAACGAACAGGGCGCTAATGAAAAACTGTTTTTT
J: TRBJ2-7; D: TRBD2; V: TRBV4-1; size: -; CDR3: CASSQVGGGEQYF; DNA: TGCGCCAGCAGCCAAGTGGGGGGGGGCGAGCAGTACTTC
J: TRBJ2-3; D: TRBD1; V: TRBV28; size: -; CDR3: CASNDRGSTDTQYF; DNA: TGTGCCAGCAATGACAGGGGAAGCACAGATACGCAGTATTTT
J: TRBJ2-7; D: TRBD1; V: TRBV28; size: -; CDR3: CASSPRDRGAEQYF; DNA: TGTGCCAGCAGTCCACGGGACAGGGGAGCCGAGCAGTACTTC
J: TRBJ2-7; D: TRBD2; V: TRBV2; size: -; CDR3: CASSISGRGPEEQYF; DNA: TGTGCCAGCAGTATTAGCGGGAGGGGTCCGGAAGAGCAGTACTTC
J: TRBJ1-2; D: -; V: TRBV7-9; size: -; CDR3: CASSQMGAGGYTF; DNA: TGTGCCAGCAGCCAGATGGGGGCGGGAGGCTACACCTTC